Presented here are 28 T cell receptor beta chains from one specimen sequenced in a study of regulatory T cells in long-lasting Graves disease listed by TCRdb under 2021. The time point tag for this specimen amounts to: newly diagnosed GD, antithyroid drugs for less than 3 months. For both TCR sequencing and RNA sequencing, RNA was extracted from PBMCs in TRIzol. Library method: multiplex PCR. Sequencer: Illumina HiSeq 4000. CDR3 regions were amplified by Arm-PCR with iRepertoire HTBI primers to construct TCR beta libraries. TCRdb reworked the public reads: Q25 trimming with fastp, MiXCR clone assembly, productive beta chains retained. All rows with the same CDR3 protein become a single entry with the most common DNA and genes. For this sample the table gives around 330,000 distinct CDR3 sequences, of which about a sixth were detected only once. The ten top clones hold approximately 35% of the sample.

The sequences come from peripheral blood mononuclear cells (PBMCs), collected at new diagnosis, from a patient treated with antithyroid drugs. Every receptor here comes from a female donor with Graves disease.

This clonotype was detected many times. The chain has TRBV12-3 or TRBV12-4 and TRBJ1-2; 7 positions match TRBD1. V shed 3 bases, J shed 4 bases, and the junction held 5 bases outside the gene matches. The CDR3 length is 14 residues. As DNA, the CDR3 is TGTGCCAGCAGTTTGTTGGACAGGAGCTATGGCTACACCTTC. Encoded protein: CASSLLDRSYGYTF.

The gene calls are TRBV10-1 and TRBJ2-7; no clear D gene. V gave up 7 bases and J gave up 4 bases, with 26 bases separating them. The CDR3 consists of 17 residues. Looked up from germline, CDR1 is WNHNN and CDR2 is SYGVQD (reference sequence). The CDR3 is CASIWSASWVRKYEQYF. Written as DNA, the CDR3 is TGCGCCAGCATATGGAGCGCCTCATGGGTTCGGAAATACGAGCAGTACTTC.

The V and J genes are TRBV6-1 and TRBJ2-5; D gene unclear. CDR3 length: 12 amino acids. Trimming took off 4 bases at V and 4 bases at J, with 7 bases between the two ends. The germline CDR1 and CDR2 sequences are MNHNS and SASEGT. The CDR3, as DNA: TGTGCCAGCAGTGGGCAGCTAGAGACCCAGTACTTC. Amino acid sequence: CASSGQLETQYF.

This clonotype has a count of ten or more. The genes are TRBV7-2 and TRBJ2-7; D is unresolved. V was shortened by 5 bases and J by 5 bases, with 13 bases between the two germline ends. Germline V gene data show CDR1 as SGHTA and CDR2 as FQGNSA. The CDR3 loop spans 13 amino acids. CDR3 region: CASSASSAHEQYF. The CDR3 region has the DNA TGTGCCAGCAGCGCCTCTTCAGCCCACGAGCAGTACTTC.

This clonotype was seen repeatedly, ten times or more. The V and J genes are TRBV7-9 and TRBJ2-1; 10 bases map to TRBD2. CDR1 is SEHNR, CDR2 FQNEAQ, per germline (reference sequence). The CDR3 has 15 amino acids. V was clipped by 5 bases and J by 7 bases; unmatched bases: 8. The DNA for the CDR3 is TGTGCCAGCAGCCCCCCGGGACTAGCGAGGAATGAGCAGTTCTTC. This encodes CASSPPGLARNEQFF.

This clonotype was observed at least ten times. The V call is TRBV30, the J call TRBJ1-2; tentative D call: TRBD1 (5 bases). The CDR3 runs 15 residues. CDR1 GTSNPN and CDR2 SVGIG come from the germline V gene (reference sequence). Trimming stripped 2 bases from V and 2 bases from J, with 15 bases between. In DNA form, the CDR3 reads TGTGCCTGGAGTCTCTCCCCACAGGCGAACTATGGCTACACCTTC. Translating gives CAWSLSPQANYGYTF.

This clonotype was found many times. This chain uses TRBV3-1 with TRBJ2-5, with D perhaps matching TRBD2 (5 bases). Deletions cut 1 base from V and 5 bases from J, with 14 bases between. The CDR3 is made up of 15 amino acids. Germline V CDR1 and CDR2: LGHDT, YNNKEL (reference sequence). The CDR3: CASSQVRGMGETQYF. DNA of the CDR3: TGTGCCAGCAGCCAAGTCCGAGGGATGGGGGAGACCCAGTACTTC.

The table lists this clonotype with many counts. The rearrangement links TRBV19 to TRBJ2-3, with TRBD2 as a possible D gene (6 bases). The CDR3 loop spans 14 amino acids. The ends were cut back, 5 bases at V and 2 bases at J, with 11 bases in the middle. CDR1 and CDR2 from the germline V gene are LNHDA and SQIVND (reference sequence). The CDR3 region is CASSGGLLTDTQYF. The CDR3 region has the DNA TGTGCCAGTAGTGGAGGACTACTCACAGATACGCAGTATTTT.

The chain employs TRBV20-1 and TRBJ1-4; D unresolved. Between the trimmed V and J ends, which lost 3 bases and 3 bases, there was a span of 11 bases. Germline V lookup: CDR1 DFQATT, CDR2 SNEGSKA (reference sequence). The CDR3 extends over 14 amino acids. CDR3 coding DNA: TGCAGTGCTAGGGACGGCACATCTAATGAAAAACTGTTTTTT. Translation: CSARDGTSNEKLFF.

This clonotype was picked up many times. The rearrangement joins TRBV7-2 to TRBJ2-3; D may be TRBD1 (6 bases). The CDR3 consists of 15 residues. V was clipped by 1 base and J by 1 base, with 9 bases between them. Looked up from germline, CDR1 is SGHTA and CDR2 is FQGNSA. This CDR3 is CASSLDRTGTDTQYF. DNA for the CDR3: TGTGCCAGCAGCTTAGATAGGACAGGCACAGATACGCAGTATTTT.

The CDR3 nucleotides read TGTGCCAGCAGTCGGGACAGGGTCTGTGTCCCTGAAGCTTTCTTT. Protein sequence: CASSRDRVCVPEAFF. The rearrangement uses TRBV6-1 and TRBJ1-1; TRBD1 matches at 9 bases. Per germline, CDR1 MNHNS and CDR2 SASEGT. This CDR3 is built from 15 residues. The V gene end was trimmed by 5 bases and the J gene end by 6 bases; junction bases not matched to a gene: 10.

This clonotype has a count of ten or more. This CDR3 is CASSIGGTLAKNIQYF. As DNA, the CDR3 is TGTGCCAGTAGTATCGGGGGGACATTAGCCAAAAACATTCAGTACTTC. This chain joins TRBV19 and TRBJ2-4; D may be TRBD2 (7 bases). Deletions cut 3 bases from V and 0 bases from J, with 12 bases between. Looked up from germline, CDR1 is LNHDA and CDR2 is SQIVND (reference sequence). The CDR3 extends over 16 amino acids.

This clonotype came up many times. This chain links TRBV10-3 with TRBJ2-5; D tentatively fits TRBD1 or TRBD2 (5 bases each). Germline CDR1 is ENHRY and CDR2 is SYGVKD. The CDR3 covers 14 residues. Trimming cost V 5 bases and J 5 bases, with 15 bases left between them. The CDR3 sequence: CAISRDGGGETQYF. The DNA of the CDR3 is TGTGCCATCAGTCGGGACGGAGGTGGGGAGACCCAGTACTTC.

Regarding this clonotype: This sequence is one base from a far larger clone and is likely a read error. CDR3 coding DNA: TGTGCCAGCAGCTCCAGGACTAGCCGGAGGGGGGGTAACAATGAGCAGTTCTTC. Protein: CASSSRTSRRGGNNEQFF. The chain couples TRBV11-3 to TRBJ2-3; 8 bases fit TRBD2. The J call may be faulty, since TRBJ2-1 better matches the DNA end. The germline gives CDR1 SGHNT, CDR2 YENEEA. This CDR3 is 18 amino acids long.

This clonotype was detected ten times or more. V gene TRBV6-2 or TRBV6-3 combines with J gene TRBJ2-7, with TRBD2 matching over 8 bases. After removal of 4 bases from V and 4 bases from J, the junction contained 15 bases not matched to a gene. There are 17 residues in the CDR3. Germline V gene lookup returns CDR1 MNHEY and CDR2 SVGEGT. The CDR3 region is CASSSVFSGIPSYEQYF. In nucleotides, the CDR3 is TGTGCCAGCAGTTCCGTGTTTAGCGGGATCCCTTCGTACGAGCAGTACTTC.

This clonotype came up many times. V usage is TRBV4-1 and J usage is TRBJ1-4; TRBD1 matches 7 bases. The CDR3 runs to 16 residues. Trimming at V came to 5 bases and at J to 0 bases, leaving 6 bases not matched to a gene. Germline V lookup: CDR1 MGHRA, CDR2 YSYEKL. The CDR3 here is CASSSAGGTTNEKLFF. The CDR3, as DNA: TGCGCCAGCAGCTCTGCAGGGGGAACAACTAATGAAAAACTGTTTTTT.

This clonotype has a count of ten or more. The rearrangement joins TRBV11-2 to TRBJ2-2; no clear D gene. Germline CDR1 is SGHAT and CDR2 is FQNNGV. CDR3 length: 15 residues. With 1 base removed from V and 1 base from J, the gap between germline ends came to 7 bases. CDR3 sequence reads: CASSLGFRNTGELFF. The CDR3 DNA is TGTGCCAGCAGCTTAGGTTTTAGGAACACCGGGGAGCTGTTTTTT.

This clonotype has at least ten counts. The gene calls are TRBV6-1 and TRBJ2-7, with TRBD2 identical over 9 bases. The CDR3 consists of 15 residues. V lost 4 bases and J lost 0; bases outside the gene matches: 4. Germline V gene data show CDR1 as MNHNS and CDR2 as SASEGT. CDR3: CASSASTSGSYEQYF. DNA for the CDR3: TGTGCCAGCAGTGCCTCGACTAGCGGCTCCTACGAGCAGTACTTC.

The chain carries TRBV2 and TRBJ2-7; D assignment may be TRBD1 or TRBD2 (6 bases each). The CDR3 consists of 13 residues. CDR1 SNHLY and CDR2 FYNNEI come from the germline V gene. V shed 6 bases and J shed 5 bases, with 14 bases lying between them. The CDR3, as DNA: TGTGCCAGCAGGAGGGACACGGGGGACGAGCAGTACTTC. Protein product: CASRRDTGDEQYF. Based on the CDR3 plus reference TRBV2 and TRBJ2-7, the full variable domain is EPEVTQTPSHQVTQMGQEVILRCVPISNHLYFYWYRQILGQKVEFLVSFYNNEISEKSEIFDDQFSVERPDGSNFTLKIRSTKLEDSAMYFCASRRDTGDEQYFGPGTRLTVT.

The sample holds a few counts of this clonotype. Here the CDR3 DNA reads TGTGCCAGCAGTCTAATACAAGGACCGCGGCACACCATATATTTT. As protein: CASSLIQGPRHTIYF. V usage is TRBV28 and J usage is TRBJ1-3; D is ambiguous. The CDR3 length is 15 residues. Germline lookup yields CDR1 MDHEN and CDR2 SYDVKM. The V end was cut by 5 bases, the J end by 8 bases, with 19 bases between.

This clonotype was recorded at least ten times. The chain has TRBV7-8 and TRBJ1-4, with D perhaps TRBD1 (5 bases). V gave up 1 base and J gave up 10 bases, with 10 bases separating them. Germline-derived CDR1 and CDR2 are SGHVS and FQNEAQ. The CDR3 spans 13 residues. Here the CDR3 DNA reads TGTGCCAGCAGCTTAGTCGTTGGGGGAAAACTGTTTTTT. Protein product: CASSLVVGGKLFF. Using reference TRBV7-8 and TRBJ1-4 for the parts outside the CDR3, the full variable domain is GAGVSQSPRYKVAKRGQDVALRCDPISGHVSLFWYQQALGQGPEFLTYFQNEAQLDKSGLPSDRFFAERPEGSVSTLKIQRTQQEDSAVYLCASSLVVGGKLFFGSGTQLSVL.

This clonotype was detected many times. The chain combines TRBV10-3 with TRBJ2-5; the D is unclear. V lost 2 bases to trimming and J lost 0 bases, with 13 bases between them. The CDR3 sequence is 16 residues long. Germline values: CDR1 ENHRY, CDR2 SYGVKD. The CDR3 protein is CAISEIGVTYQETQYF. For the CDR3, the DNA is TGTGCCATCAGTGAGATTGGGGTGACATACCAAGAGACCCAGTACTTC.

This clonotype was picked up many times. J is TRBJ2-7 and V is TRBV12-3 or TRBV12-4; D is perhaps TRBD2 (6 bases). V was cut by 3 bases and J by 5 bases, with 14 bases left in between. The CDR3 consists of 14 residues. The CDR3 region has the DNA TGTGCCAGCAGTTTTCGTGCGGGATCCAACGAGCAGTACTTC. Residues: CASSFRAGSNEQYF.

This clonotype occurred many times. The chain uses TRBV11-2 and TRBJ2-1; 10 bases match TRBD2. Germline trimming cut 3 bases from V and 0 bases from J; bases unmatched to any gene: 11. CDR3 length equals 19 residues. Germline assignment: CDR1 SGHAT and CDR2 FQNNGV. CDR3 in DNA: TGTGCCAGCAGCTTGCCCCTCTCTAGCGGGAGTAGCTCCTACAATGAGCAGTTCTTC. Its translation is CASSLPLSSGSSSYNEQFF. Complete variable domain (other parts from reference TRBV11-2 and TRBJ2-1): EAGVAQSPRYKIIEKRQSVAFWCNPISGHATLYWYQQILGQGPKLLIQFQNNGVVDDSQLPKDRFSAERLKGVDSTLKIQPAKLEDSAVYLCASSLPLSSGSSSYNEQFFGPGTRLTVL.

This clonotype was detected only a few times. V is TRBV11-1 and J is TRBJ1-6; no clear D. The CDR3 runs to 15 residues. The germline V and J ends were trimmed by 4 bases and 6 bases, with 13 bases remaining between them. Looked up from germline, CDR1 is SGHAT and CDR2 is FQDESV (reference sequence). The CDR3 here is CASSSPAEPNSPLHF. The CDR3 nucleotides read TGTGCCAGCAGCTCCCCCGCGGAACCTAATTCACCCCTCCACTTT. Complete variable domain (other parts from reference TRBV11-1 and TRBJ1-6): EAEVAQSPRYKITEKSQAVAFWCDPISGHATLYWYRQILGQGPELLVQFQDESVVDDSQLPKDRFSAERLKGVDSTLKIQPAELGDSAMYLCASSSPAEPNSPLHFGNGTRLTVT.

The chain has TRBV18 and TRBJ2-1; 8 bases match TRBD1. Trimming removed 1 base from V and 7 bases from J; junction bases left unmatched: 3. Germline CDR1 and CDR2: KGHSH and LQKENI. The CDR3 is 14 residues long. CDR3 residues: CASSPRGQGNEQFF. The CDR3 DNA is TGTGCCAGCTCACCACGAGGACAGGGTAATGAGCAGTTCTTC.

This clonotype has ten or more counts. This rearrangement joins TRBV9 to TRBJ2-5; 11 nucleotides match TRBD2. CDR1 and CDR2 from the germline V gene are SGDLS and YYNGEE. CDR3 length equals 16 residues. Trimming took 4 bases from V and 2 from J; bases not matched to a gene: 7. The CDR3 coding sequence is TGTGCCAGCAGCCCTGGGACTAGCGGTGAGCAAGAGACCCAGTACTTC. Its protein product is CASSPGTSGEQETQYF.

This chain connects TRBV9 to TRBJ1-4; 7 nucleotides line up with TRBD1. The CDR3 is 17 residues long. Germline V gives CDR1 SGDLS, CDR2 YYNGEE. With 3 bases clipped from V and 8 bases from J, the junction kept 16 bases outside the gene matches. CDR3 sequence (DNA): TGTGCCAGCAGCGCACCGGCAGGGGGACGGGCCGGGGAAAAACTGTTTTTT. Amino acids: CASSAPAGGRAGEKLFF. The full variable domain, completed using reference TRBV9 and TRBJ1-4, is DSGVTQTPKHLITATGQRVTLRCSPRSGDLSVYWYQQSLDQGLQFLIQYYNGEERAKGNILERFSAQQFPDLHSELNLSSLELGDSALYFCASSAPAGGRAGEKLFFGSGTQLSVL.